This T cell receptor (beta chain) was captured by sequencing in a study of cytomegalovirus exposure and HLA in healthy donors. Comments on this clone: The antigen is not known.

The PCR ran on 60 Vbeta and 13 Jbeta primers. Sequenced by immunoSEQ multiplex PCR; TCRdb stores in-frame clones only, minus some. This table has roughly 200,000 clones, around 77% appearing once. Overall study results and limits: Associated with HLA alleles at 0.05 false discovery rate in a later analysis were approximately 17,000 TCR beta sequences.

The clonotype comes from a man aged 55 to 70 in good health and CMV-seronegative. The source material was PBMCs.

The CDR3 region has the DNA TGTGCCAGCAGTTACTCTCGTAACTATGGCTACACCTTC. As protein: CASSYSRNYGYTF. This chain links TRBV6-5 with TRBJ1-2, with D uncertain. CDR1 MNHEY and CDR2 SVGAGI come from the germline V gene. The CDR3 length is 13 residues. Trimming took 0 bases from V and 1 from J, leaving 3 bases between them.